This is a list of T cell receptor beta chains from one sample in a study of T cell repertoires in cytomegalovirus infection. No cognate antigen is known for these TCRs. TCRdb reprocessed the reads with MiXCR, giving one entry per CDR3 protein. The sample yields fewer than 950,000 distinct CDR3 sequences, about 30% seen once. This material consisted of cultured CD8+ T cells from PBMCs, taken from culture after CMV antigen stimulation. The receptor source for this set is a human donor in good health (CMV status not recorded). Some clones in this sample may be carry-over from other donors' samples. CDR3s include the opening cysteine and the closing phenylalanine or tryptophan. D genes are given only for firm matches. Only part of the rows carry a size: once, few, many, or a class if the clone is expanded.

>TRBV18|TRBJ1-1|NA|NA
TGTGCCAGCTCACCACCGACCTCAGGAGGTGAAGCTTTCTTT
CASSPPTSGGEAFF
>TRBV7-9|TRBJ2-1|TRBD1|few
TGTGCCAGCAGCTTCACCGGGACAGGGGAGGGGAATGAGCAGTTCTTC
CASSFTGTGEGNEQFF
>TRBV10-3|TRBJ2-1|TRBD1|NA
TGTGCCATCAGTGAAGGGACAGGGGCCAATGAGCAGTTCTTC
CAISEGTGANEQFF
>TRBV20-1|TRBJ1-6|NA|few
TGCAGTGCTGCGATGGGGTTTGGAGTATCACCCCTCCACTTT
CSAAMGFGVSPLHF
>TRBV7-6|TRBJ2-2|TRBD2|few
TGTGCCAGCAGCTTATGGGGACTAGCGGGGGGACAACGCACCGGGGAGCTGTTTTTT
CASSLWGLAGGQRTGELFF
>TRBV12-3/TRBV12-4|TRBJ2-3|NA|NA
TGTGCCAGCAGTTGGATCGTCCCCACAGATACGCAGTATTTT
CASSWIVPTDTQYF
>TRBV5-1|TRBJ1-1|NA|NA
TGCGCCAGCAGCCTACATAATCAGGGGAGTCACACTGAAGCTTTCTTT
CASSLHNQGSHTEAFF
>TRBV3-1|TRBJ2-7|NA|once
TGTGCCAGCAGCCAAAAAGGGACCGTTACCTACGAGCAGTACTTC
CASSQKGTVTYEQYF
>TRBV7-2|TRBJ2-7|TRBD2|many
TGTGCCAGCCGACTAGCGGGGTCCTACGAGCAGTACTTC
CASRLAGSYEQYF
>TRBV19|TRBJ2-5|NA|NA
TGTGCCAGTAGAGAAGGGGCGGTGGAGACCCAGTACTTC
CASREGAVETQYF
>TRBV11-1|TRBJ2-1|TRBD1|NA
TGTGCCAGCAGCGGCTGGGGACAGGCATACAATGAGCAGTTCTTC
CASSGWGQAYNEQFF
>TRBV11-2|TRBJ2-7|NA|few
TGTGCCAGCAGCTCCCCTGGGGGCTGGTACGAGCAGTACTTC
CASSSPGGWYEQYF
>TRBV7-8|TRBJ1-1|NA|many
TGTGCCAGCAGCTTAGCGAGGTTACTTGGGACTGAAGCTTTCTTT
CASSLARLLGTEAFF
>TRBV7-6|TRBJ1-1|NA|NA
TGTGCCAGCAGCTTTGAGACAATTTCTGAAGCTTTCTTT
CASSFETISEAFF
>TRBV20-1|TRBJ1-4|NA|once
TGCAGTGCTAGAGATCTTTGGGGGCTGAAGACTAATGAAAAACTGTTTTTT
CSARDLWGLKTNEKLFF
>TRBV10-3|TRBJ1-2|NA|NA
TGTGCCATCAGTGTGTTGGTGACAGAAGTTAACTATGGCTACACCTTC
CAISVLVTEVNYGYTF
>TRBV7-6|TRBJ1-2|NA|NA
TGTGCCAGCAGCTCCCAGCGCACGGGGGGCTACACCTTC
CASSSQRTGGYTF
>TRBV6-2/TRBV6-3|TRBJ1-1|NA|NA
TGTGCCAGCAGTTACCCCCGCAGGGGAGGTTTGGTGAACACTGAAGCTTTCTTT
CASSYPRRGGLVNTEAFF
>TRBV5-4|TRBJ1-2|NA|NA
TGTGCCAGCAGCTCAACTCCGGGAGCCCGGCGCGATGGCTACACCTTC
CASSSTPGARRDGYTF
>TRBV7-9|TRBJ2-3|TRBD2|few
TGTGCCAGCAGCAGGGCGCGGGTAGCGGGGGACACAGATACGCAGTATTTT
CASSRARVAGDTDTQYF
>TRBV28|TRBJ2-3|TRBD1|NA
TGTGCCAGCAGTTGGCAGGGGGCTGCAGATACGCAGTATTTT
CASSWQGAADTQYF
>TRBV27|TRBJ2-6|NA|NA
TGTGCCAGCAGTCTAGCCCCTCCGGTGTCAGCTTCTGGGGCCAACGTCCTGACTTTC
CASSLAPPVSASGANVLTF
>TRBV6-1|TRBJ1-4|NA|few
TGTGCCAGCAGTGAACAGGGTTCTAATGAAAAACTGTTTTTT
CASSEQGSNEKLFF
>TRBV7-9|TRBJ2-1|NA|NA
TGTGCCAGCAGCCCCCTCGACCACAGCTCCTACAATGAGCAGTTCTTC
CASSPLDHSSYNEQFF
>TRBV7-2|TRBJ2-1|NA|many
TGTGCCAGCAGCTTAGTCCTCTACAATGAGCAGTTCTTC
CASSLVLYNEQFF
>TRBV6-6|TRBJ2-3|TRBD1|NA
TGTGCCAGCAGTTATACCCCACCCCGACAGGGGATCGCAGATACGCAGTATTTT
CASSYTPPRQGIADTQYF
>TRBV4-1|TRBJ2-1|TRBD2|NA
TGCGCCAGCAGCCAAGAGCGGTTCCTAGCGGGGTTCCACAATGAGCAGTTCTTC
CASSQERFLAGFHNEQFF
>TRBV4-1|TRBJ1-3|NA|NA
TGCGCCAGCAGCCAAGACGGCGGGTCTGGAAACACCATATATTTT
CASSQDGGSGNTIYF
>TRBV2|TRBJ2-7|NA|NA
TGTGCCAGCAGTGAAAACAGCTACGAGCAGTACTTC
CASSENSYEQYF
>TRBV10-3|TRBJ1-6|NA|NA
TGTGCCATCAGTGAGTCGTTGGGAGGCTCCTATAATTCACCCCTCCACTTT
CAISESLGGSYNSPLHF
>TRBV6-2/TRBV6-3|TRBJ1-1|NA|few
TGTGCCAGCAGTTACCCCTCTGGGGGGGTCTTCATGAACACTGAAGCTTTCTTT
CASSYPSGGVFMNTEAFF
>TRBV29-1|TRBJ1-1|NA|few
TGCAGCGTTGGGGCAGGGAGGAACACTGAAGCTTTCTTT
CSVGAGRNTEAFF
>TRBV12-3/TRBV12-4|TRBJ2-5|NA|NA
TGTGCCAGCAAAACGCAGGGGATACCCCAAGAGACCCAGTACTTC
CASKTQGIPQETQYF
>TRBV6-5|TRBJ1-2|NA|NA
TGTGCCAGCAGTTACAAGACCATGATGGGCTACACCTTC
CASSYKTMMGYTF
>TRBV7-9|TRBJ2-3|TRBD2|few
TGTGCCAGCAGCCCTAGCCGGACTAGTTGGTATTTT
CASSPSRTSWYF
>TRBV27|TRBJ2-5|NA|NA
TGTGCCAGCAGTTTGGCCACCAAAGAGACCCAGTACTTC
CASSLATKETQYF
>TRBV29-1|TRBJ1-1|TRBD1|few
TGCAGCTACTGGACAGGGGGCACTGAAGCTTTCTTT
CSYWTGGTEAFF
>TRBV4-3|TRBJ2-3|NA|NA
TGCGCCAGCAGCCAAGAGGAAAGGGGGAGCACAGATACGCAGTATTTT
CASSQEERGSTDTQYF
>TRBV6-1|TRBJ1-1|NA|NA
TGTGCCAGCGGCACCGGGAACCCTGGAACTTTCTTT
CASGTGNPGTFF
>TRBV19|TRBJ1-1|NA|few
TGTGCCAGTTATGACAACCTGAACACTGAAGCTTTCTTT
CASYDNLNTEAFF
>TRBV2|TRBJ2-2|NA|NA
TGTGCCACCCCGAAGACAGGTTTAACCGGGGAGCTGTTTTTT
CATPKTGLTGELFF
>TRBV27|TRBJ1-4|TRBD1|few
TGTGCCAGCAGTTCCACCAGGGGGGCAAATGAAAAACTGTTTTTT
CASSSTRGANEKLFF
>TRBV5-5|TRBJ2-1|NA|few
TGTGCCAGCAGCTTGGTCCCCAACAATGAGCAGTTCTTC
CASSLVPNNEQFF
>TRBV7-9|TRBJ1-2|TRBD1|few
TGTGCCAGCAGCCCCCCAGGACAGGCTCAAGCTGGCTACACCTTC
CASSPPGQAQAGYTF
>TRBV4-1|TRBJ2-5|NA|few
TGCGCCAGCAGCCAAGATAGCCCCCCAGGGTATAGGGAGACCCAGTACTTC
CASSQDSPPGYRETQYF
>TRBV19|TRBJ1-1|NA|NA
TGTGCCAGTAGTATAGATCCTAGCCAGAACACTGAAGCTTTCTTT
CASSIDPSQNTEAFF
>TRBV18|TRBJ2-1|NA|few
TGTGCCAGCTCACCACCGGAGGACCGCACATACAATGAGCAGTTCTTC
CASSPPEDRTYNEQFF
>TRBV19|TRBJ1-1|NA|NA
TGTGCCAGTCGTCGACAGAAGAACACTGAAGCTTTCTTT
CASRRQKNTEAFF
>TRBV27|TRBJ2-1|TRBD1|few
TGTGCCAGCAGTCCTAACAGGGGCTATGAGCAGTTCTTC
CASSPNRGYEQFF
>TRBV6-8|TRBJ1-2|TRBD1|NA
TGTGCCAGCAGTCTGACAGGGGCTGGCTATGGCTACACCTTC
CASSLTGAGYGYTF
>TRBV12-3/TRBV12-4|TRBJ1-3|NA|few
TGTGCCAGCAGTTCCAGTAGCCCGAGCTCTGGAAACACCATATATTTT
CASSSSSPSSGNTIYF
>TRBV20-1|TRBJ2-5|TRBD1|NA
TGCAGTGCTAGTCCAGAGGACAGGGTGTATGAGACCCAGTACTTC
CSASPEDRVYETQYF
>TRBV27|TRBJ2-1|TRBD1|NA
TGTGCCAGCAGTGCCTTACCCCCGGGACAGGGTGGTGATGAGCAGTTCTTC
CASSALPPGQGGDEQFF